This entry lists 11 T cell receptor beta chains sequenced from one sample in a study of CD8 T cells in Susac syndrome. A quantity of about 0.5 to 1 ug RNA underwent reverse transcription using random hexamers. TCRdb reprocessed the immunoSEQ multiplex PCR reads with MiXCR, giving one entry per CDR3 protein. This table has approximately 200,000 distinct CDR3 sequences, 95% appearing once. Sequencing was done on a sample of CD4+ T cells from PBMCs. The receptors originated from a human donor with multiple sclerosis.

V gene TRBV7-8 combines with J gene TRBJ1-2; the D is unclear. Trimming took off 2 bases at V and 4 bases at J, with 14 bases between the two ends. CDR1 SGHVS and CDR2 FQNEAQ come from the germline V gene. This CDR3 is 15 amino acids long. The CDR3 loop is CASSLRWAGGYGYTF. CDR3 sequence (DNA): TGTGCCAGCAGCTTACGCTGGGCCGGCGGCTATGGCTACACCTTC.

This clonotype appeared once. DNA for the CDR3: TGCAGTGCTAGGGACCTCTTCTATGGCTACACCTTC. Protein: CSARDLFYGYTF. The chain joins TRBV20-1 to TRBJ1-2, with D unresolved. CDR1 and CDR2 (germline): DFQATT, SNEGSKA (reference sequence). V gave up 3 bases and J gave up 4 bases, with 9 bases separating them. This CDR3 is built from 12 residues.

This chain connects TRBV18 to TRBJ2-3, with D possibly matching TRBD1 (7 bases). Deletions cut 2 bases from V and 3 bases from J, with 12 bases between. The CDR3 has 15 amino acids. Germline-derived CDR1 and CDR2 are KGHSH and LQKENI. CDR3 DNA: TGTGCCAGCTCACCAGACAGGGAGGCAACAGATACGCAGTATTTT. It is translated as CASSPDREATDTQYF.

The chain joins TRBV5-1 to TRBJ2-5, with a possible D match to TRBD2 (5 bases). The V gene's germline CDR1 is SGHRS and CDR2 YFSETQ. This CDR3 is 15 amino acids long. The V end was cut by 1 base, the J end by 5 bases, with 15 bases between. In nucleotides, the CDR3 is TGCGCCAGCAGCTTGACGACGGGAAACTCGGAGACCCAGTACTTC. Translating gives CASSLTTGNSETQYF.

The CDR3 loop reads CASSFQSGNPYNEQFF. The CDR3, as DNA: TGTGCCAGCAGCTTTCAATCGGGGAACCCCTACAATGAGCAGTTCTTC. The J gene is TRBJ2-1, the V gene TRBV7-9, with D possibly being TRBD2 (5 bases). The germline gives CDR1 SEHNR, CDR2 FQNEAQ (reference sequence). The V gene lost 3 bases and the J gene lost 2 bases, with 14 bases spanning the gap. The CDR3 consists of 16 residues.

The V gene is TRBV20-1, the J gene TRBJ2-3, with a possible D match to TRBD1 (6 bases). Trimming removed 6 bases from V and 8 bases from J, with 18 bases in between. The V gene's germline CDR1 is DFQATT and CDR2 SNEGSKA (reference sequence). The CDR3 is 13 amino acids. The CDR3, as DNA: TGCAGTGCGAGCCGTTGGGGGCGCCCTACGCAGTATTTT. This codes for CSASRWGRPTQYF.

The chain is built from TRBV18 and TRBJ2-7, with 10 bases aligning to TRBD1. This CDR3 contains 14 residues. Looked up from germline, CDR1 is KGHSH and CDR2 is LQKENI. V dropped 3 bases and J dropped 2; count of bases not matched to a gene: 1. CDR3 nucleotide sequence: TGTGCCAGCTCACCTGGGACAGGGGCCTACGAGCAGTACTTC. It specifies CASSPGTGAYEQYF.

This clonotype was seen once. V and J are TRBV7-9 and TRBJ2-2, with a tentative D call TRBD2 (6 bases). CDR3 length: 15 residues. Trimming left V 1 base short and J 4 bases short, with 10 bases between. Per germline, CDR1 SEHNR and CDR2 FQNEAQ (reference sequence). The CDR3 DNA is TGTGCCAGCAGCTTAGGCGGGGCCCCCACCGGGGAGCTGTTTTTT. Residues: CASSLGGAPTGELFF.

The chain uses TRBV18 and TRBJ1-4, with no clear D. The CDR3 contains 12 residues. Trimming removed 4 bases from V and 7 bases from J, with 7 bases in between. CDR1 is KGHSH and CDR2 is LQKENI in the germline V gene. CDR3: CASSRASEKLFF. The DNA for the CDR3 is TGTGCCAGCTCACGGGCGAGTGAAAAACTGTTTTTT. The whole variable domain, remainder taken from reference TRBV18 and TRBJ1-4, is NAGVMQNPRHLVRRRGQEARLRCSPMKGHSHVYWYRQLPEEGLKFMVYLQKENIIDESGMPKERFSAEFPKEGPSILRIQQVVRGDSAAYFCASSRASEKLFFGSGTQLSVL.

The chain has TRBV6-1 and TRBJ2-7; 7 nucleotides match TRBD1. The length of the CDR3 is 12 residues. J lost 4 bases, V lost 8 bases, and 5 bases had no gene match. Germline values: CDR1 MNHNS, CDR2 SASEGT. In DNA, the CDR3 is TGTGCCAGCCAAGGGGGCGATTACGAGCAGTACGTC. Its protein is CASQGGDYEQYV.

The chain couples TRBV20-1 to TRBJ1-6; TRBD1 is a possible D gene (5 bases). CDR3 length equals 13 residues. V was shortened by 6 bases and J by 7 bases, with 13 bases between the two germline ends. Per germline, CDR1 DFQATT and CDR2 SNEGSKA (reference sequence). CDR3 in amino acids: CSAHRDGNSPLHF. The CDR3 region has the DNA TGCAGTGCCCACCGGGACGGGAATTCACCCCTCCACTTT.